This entry describes one T cell receptor (beta chain). The entry originates in a study of blood T cell repertoires in COVID-19. Between the trimmed V and J ends, which lost 2 bases and 3 bases, there was a span of 9 bases. This CDR3 spans 14 amino acids. Germline V gene sequence: CDR1 MDHEN, CDR2 SYDVKM. Source study methods: Nucleated cell number was recorded as an estimate derived from reference gene primer amplification. Method: immunoSEQ multiplex PCR; TCRdb's copy keeps in-frame clones and lacks some. V and J calls and clone size are as listed in that table; D and trimming were resolved from the DNA. The top ten clones hold 3% of a sample with about 360,000 clones, around four fifths of them seen once.

This chain joins TRBV28 and TRBJ2-3; D is ambiguous. The TCR originated in a man between 25 and 39 years old with active or convalescent COVID-19. The specimen sequenced was peripheral blood. CDR3 loop: CASSLTGGTDTQYF. Written as DNA, the CDR3 is TGTGCCAGCAGTTTAACGGGTGGAACAGATACGCAGTATTTT.